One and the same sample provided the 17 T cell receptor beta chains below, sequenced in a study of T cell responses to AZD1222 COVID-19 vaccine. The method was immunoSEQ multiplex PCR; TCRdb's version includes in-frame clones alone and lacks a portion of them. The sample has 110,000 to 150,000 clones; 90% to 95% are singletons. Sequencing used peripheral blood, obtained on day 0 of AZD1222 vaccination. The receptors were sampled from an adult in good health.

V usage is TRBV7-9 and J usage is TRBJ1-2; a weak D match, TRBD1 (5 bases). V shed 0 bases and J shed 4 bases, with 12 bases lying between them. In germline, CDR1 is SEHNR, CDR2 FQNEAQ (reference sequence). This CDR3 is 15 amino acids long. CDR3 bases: TGTGCCAGCAGCTTAGCAGGGGTCACCAGCTATGGCTACACCTTC. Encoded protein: CASSLAGVTSYGYTF.

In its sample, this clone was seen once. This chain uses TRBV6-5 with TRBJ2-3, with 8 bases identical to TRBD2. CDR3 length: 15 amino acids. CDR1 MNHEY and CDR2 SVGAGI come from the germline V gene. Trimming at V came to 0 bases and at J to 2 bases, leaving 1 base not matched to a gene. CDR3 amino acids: CASSYSGLATDTQYF. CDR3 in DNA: TGTGCCAGCAGTTACTCCGGACTAGCCACAGATACGCAGTATTTT.

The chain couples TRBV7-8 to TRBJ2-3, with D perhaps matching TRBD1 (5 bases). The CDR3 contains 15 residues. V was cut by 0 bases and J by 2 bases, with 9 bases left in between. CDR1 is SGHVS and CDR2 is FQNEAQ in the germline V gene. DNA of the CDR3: TGTGCCAGCAGCTTAGCGCTAGGGGACACAGATACGCAGTATTTT. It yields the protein CASSLALGDTDTQYF.

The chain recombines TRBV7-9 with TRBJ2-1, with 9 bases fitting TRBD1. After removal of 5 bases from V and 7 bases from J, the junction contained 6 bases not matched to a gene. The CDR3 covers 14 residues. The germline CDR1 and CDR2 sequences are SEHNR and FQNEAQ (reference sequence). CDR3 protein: CASSPRQGGNEQFF. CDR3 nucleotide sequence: TGTGCCAGCAGCCCAAGACAGGGGGGAAATGAGCAGTTCTTC.

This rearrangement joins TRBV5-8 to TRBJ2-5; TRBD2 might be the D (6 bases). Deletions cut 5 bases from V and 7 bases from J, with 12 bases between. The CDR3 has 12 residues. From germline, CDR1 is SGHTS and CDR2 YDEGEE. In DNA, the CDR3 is TGTGCCAGCAGACATCCCGGGGGGACCCAGTACTTC. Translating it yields CASRHPGGTQYF.

The CDR3 bases are TGTGCCAGCAACGGGAACACCGGGGAGCTGTTTTTT. Translation gives CASNGNTGELFF. The chain links TRBV6-4 to TRBJ2-2, with D hard to call. This CDR3 region has 12 residues. Germline CDR1 and CDR2: MRHNA and SNTAGT. The V gene lost 7 bases and the J gene lost 1 base, with 4 bases spanning the gap.

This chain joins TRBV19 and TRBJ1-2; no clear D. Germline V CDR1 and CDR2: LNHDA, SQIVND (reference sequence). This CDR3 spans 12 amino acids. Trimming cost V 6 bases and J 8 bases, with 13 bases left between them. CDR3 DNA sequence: TGTGCCAGTAGGTCCGAGTCGAGAGGCTACACCTTC. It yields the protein CASRSESRGYTF.

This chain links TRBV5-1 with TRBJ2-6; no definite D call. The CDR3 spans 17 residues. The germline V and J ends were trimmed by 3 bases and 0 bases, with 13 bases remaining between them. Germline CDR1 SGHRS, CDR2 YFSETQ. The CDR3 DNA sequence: TGCGCCAGCAGCTCTGCAGGCCTTTTCTCTGGGGCCAACGTCCTGACTTTC. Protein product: CASSSAGLFSGANVLTF.

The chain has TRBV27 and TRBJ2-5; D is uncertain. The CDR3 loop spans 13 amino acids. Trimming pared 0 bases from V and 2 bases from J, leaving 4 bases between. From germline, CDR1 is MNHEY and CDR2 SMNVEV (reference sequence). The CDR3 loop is CASSLSGQETQYF. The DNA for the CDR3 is TGTGCCAGCAGTTTATCGGGACAAGAGACCCAGTACTTC.

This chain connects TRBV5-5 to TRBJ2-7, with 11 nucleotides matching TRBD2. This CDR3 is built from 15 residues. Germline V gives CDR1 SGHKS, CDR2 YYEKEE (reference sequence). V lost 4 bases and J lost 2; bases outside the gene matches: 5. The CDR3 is CASSSTGLAAYEQYF. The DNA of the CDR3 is TGTGCCAGCAGCAGTACGGGACTAGCGGCCTACGAGCAGTACTTC.

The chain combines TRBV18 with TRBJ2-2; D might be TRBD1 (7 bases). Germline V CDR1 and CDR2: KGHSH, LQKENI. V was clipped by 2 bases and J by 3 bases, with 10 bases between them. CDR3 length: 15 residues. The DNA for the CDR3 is TGTGCCAGCTCACCAACCAGGGGGGACACCGGGGAGCTGTTTTTT. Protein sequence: CASSPTRGDTGELFF.

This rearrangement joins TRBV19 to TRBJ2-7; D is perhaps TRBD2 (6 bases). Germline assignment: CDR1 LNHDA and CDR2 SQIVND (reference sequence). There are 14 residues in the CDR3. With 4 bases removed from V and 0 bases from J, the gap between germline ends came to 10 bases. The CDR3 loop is CASSKEGSSYEQYF. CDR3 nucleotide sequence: TGTGCCAGTAGTAAGGAGGGGAGCTCCTACGAGCAGTACTTC.

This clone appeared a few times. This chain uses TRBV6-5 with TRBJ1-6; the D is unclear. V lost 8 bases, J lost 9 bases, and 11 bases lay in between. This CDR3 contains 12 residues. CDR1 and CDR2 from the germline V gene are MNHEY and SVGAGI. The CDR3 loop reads CASGQVVSPLHF. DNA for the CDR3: TGTGCCAGCGGCCAGGTGGTTTCACCCCTCCACTTT.

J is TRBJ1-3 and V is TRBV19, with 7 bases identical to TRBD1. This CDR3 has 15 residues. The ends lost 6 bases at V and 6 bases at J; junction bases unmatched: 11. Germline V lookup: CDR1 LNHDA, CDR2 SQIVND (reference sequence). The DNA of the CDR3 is TGTGCCAGTAGCCGGGACAGCCGGGGTCAAAACACCATATATTTT. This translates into CASSRDSRGQNTIYF.

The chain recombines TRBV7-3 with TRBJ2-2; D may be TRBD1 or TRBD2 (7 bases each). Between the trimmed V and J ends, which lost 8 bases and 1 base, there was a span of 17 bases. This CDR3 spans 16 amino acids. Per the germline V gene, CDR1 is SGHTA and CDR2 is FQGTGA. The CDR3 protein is CASSRGGRKNTGELFF. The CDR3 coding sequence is TGTGCCAGCTCCAGGGGGGGACGGAAGAACACCGGGGAGCTGTTTTTT.

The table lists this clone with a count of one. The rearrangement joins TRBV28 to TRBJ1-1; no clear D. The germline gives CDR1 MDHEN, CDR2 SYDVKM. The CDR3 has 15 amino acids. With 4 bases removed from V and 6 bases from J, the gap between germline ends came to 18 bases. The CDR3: CASSSNLAFHAEAFF. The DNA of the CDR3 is TGTGCCAGCAGTTCCAACCTAGCCTTCCACGCTGAAGCTTTCTTT.

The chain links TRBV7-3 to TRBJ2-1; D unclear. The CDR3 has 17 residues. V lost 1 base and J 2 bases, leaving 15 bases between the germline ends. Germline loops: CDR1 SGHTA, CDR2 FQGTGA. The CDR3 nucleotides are TGTGCCAGCAGCTTAATGATGGGGTCGGGTGCCTACAATGAGCAGTTCTTC. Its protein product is CASSLMMGSGAYNEQFF.